The clone carrying this T cell receptor beta chain has ten or more counts. The data were obtained in a study of blood T cells in healthy people across ages. The CDR3 contains 13 residues. The V end was cut by 3 bases, the J end by 5 bases, with 10 bases between. With a J-beta primer mix and a sample-barcoded 5' primer, a second PCR ran about 7 to 12 cycles. Via MiXCR, TCRdb re-called the 5' RACE reads, giving one row per CDR3 protein. Of about a million distinct CDR3 sequences listed, 40% to 60% are singletons. The chain joins TRBV12-3 or TRBV12-4 to TRBJ1-2; D is possibly TRBD1 (6 bases). Sequenced input: blood. The receptor comes from a man under 40 in good health. DNA of the CDR3: TGTGCCAGCAGTTTTGGGGGCCCATATGGCTACACCTTC. It codes for CASSFGGPYGYTF.